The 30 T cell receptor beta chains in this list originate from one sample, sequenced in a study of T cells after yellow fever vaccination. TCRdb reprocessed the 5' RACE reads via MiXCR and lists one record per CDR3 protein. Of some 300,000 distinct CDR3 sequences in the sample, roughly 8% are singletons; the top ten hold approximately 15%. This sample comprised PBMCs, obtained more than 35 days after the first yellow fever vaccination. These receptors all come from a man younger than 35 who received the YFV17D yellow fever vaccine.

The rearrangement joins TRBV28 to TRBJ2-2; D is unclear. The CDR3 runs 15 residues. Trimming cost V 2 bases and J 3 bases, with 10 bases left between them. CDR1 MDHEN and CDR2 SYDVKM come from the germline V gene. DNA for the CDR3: TGTGCCAGCAGTTTAGCCGGTAGCTACACCGGGGAGCTGTTTTTT. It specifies CASSLAGSYTGELFF.

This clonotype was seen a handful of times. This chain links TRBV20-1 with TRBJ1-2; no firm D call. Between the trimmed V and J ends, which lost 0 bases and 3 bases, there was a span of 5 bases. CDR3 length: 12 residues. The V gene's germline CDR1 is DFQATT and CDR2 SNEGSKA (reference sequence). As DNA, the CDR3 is TGCAGTGCTAGAGATCACGACTATGGCTACACCTTC. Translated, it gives CSARDHDYGYTF.

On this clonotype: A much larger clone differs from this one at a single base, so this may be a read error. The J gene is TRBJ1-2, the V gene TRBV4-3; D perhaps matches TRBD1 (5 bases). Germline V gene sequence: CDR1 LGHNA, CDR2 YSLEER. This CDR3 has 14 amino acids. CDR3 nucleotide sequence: TGCGCCAGCAGCCAAGAAGACAGTAACTATGGCTGCACCTTC. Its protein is CASSQEDSNYGCTF.

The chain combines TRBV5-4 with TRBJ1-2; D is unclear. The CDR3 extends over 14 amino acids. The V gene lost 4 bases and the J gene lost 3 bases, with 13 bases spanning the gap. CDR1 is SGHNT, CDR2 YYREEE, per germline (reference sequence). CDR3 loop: CASSGPPAYYGYTF. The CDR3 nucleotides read TGTGCCAGCAGCGGGCCCCCTGCTTACTATGGCTACACCTTC.

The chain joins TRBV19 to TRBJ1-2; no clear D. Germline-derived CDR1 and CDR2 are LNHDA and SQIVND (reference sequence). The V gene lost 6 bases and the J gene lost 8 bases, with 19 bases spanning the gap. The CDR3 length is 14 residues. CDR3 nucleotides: TGTGCCAGTAGCAAACCGCCCTCCCCTATGGGCTACACCTTC. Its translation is CASSKPPSPMGYTF.

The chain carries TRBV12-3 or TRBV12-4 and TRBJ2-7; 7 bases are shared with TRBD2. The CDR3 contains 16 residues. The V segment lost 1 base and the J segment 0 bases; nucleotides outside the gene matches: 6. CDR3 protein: CASSLGRGDSSYEQYV. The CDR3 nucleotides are TGTGCCAGCAGTTTAGGTCGGGGGGATAGCTCCTACGAGCAGTACGTC.

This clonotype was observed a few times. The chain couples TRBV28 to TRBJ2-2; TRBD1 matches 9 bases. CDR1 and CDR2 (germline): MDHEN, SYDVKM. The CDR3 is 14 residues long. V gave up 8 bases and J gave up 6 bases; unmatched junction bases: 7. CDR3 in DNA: TGTGCCAGCGGCTTACAGGGGGCCGCCGGGGAGCTGTTTTTT. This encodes CASGLQGAAGELFF.

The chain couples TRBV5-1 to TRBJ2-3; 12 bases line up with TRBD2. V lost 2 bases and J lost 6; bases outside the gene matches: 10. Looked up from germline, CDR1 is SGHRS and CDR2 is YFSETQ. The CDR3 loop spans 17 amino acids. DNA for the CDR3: TGCGCCAGCAGCTTACTCCCGACTAGCGGGGGTTCTGATACGCAGTATTTT. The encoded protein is CASSLLPTSGGSDTQYF.

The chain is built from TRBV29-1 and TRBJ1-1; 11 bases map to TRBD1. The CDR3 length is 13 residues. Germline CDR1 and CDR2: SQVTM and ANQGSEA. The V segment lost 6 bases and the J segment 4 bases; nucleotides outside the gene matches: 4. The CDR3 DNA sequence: TGCAGCGTAGGACAGGGGGCTAGCACTGAAGCTTTCTTT. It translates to CSVGQGASTEAFF.

The CDR3 region has the DNA TGCAGTGCCTACAGGGCAGATACGCAGTATTTT. It translates to CSAYRADTQYF. The rearrangement links TRBV20-1 to TRBJ2-3; perhaps TRBD1 as D (6 bases). Per the germline V gene, CDR1 is DFQATT and CDR2 is SNEGSKA (reference sequence). V was trimmed by 6 bases and J by 4 bases, leaving 8 bases between them. CDR3 size: 11 residues.

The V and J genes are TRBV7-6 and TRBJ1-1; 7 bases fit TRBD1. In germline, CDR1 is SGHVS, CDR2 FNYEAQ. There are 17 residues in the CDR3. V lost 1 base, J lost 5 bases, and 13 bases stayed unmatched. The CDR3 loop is CASSLESERQGETEAFF. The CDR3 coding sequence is TGTGCCAGCAGCTTAGAATCGGAGCGACAGGGCGAGACTGAAGCTTTCTTT. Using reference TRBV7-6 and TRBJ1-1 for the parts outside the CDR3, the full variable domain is GAGVSQSPRYKVTKRGQDVALRCDPISGHVSLYWYRQALGQGPEFLTYFNYEAQQDKSGLPNDRFSAERPEGSISTLTIQRTEQRDSAMYRCASSLESERQGETEAFFGQGTRLTVV.

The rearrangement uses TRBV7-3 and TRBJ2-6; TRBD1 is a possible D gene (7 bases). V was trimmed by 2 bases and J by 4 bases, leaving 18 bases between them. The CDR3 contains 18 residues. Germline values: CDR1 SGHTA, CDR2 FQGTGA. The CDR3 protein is CASSLDREASSGANVLTF. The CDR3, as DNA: TGTGCCAGCAGCTTAGACAGGGAGGCGTCTTCGGGGGCCAACGTCCTGACTTTC. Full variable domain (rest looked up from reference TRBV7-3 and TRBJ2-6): GAGVSQTPSNKVTEKGKYVELRCDPISGHTALYWYRQSLGQGPEFLIYFQGTGAADDSGLPNDRFFAVRPEGSVSTLKIQRTERGDSAVYLCASSLDREASSGANVLTFGAGSRLTVL.

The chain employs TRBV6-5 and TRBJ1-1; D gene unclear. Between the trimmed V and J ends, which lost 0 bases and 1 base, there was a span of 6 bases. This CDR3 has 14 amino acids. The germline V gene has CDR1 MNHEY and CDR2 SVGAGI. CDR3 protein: CASSYSGRNTEAFF. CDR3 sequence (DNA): TGTGCCAGCAGTTACTCCGGCAGGAACACTGAAGCTTTCTTT.

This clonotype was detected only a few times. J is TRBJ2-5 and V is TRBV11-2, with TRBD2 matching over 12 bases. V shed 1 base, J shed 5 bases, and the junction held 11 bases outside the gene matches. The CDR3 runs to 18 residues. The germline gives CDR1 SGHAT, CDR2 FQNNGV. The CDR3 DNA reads TGTGCCAGCAGCTTAGGAGGTTCTAGCGGGGGGGGTTGGGAGACCCAGTACTTC. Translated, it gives CASSLGGSSGGGWETQYF.

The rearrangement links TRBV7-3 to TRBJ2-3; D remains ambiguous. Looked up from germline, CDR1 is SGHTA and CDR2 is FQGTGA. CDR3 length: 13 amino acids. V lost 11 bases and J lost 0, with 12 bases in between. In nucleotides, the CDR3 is TGTGCCTCGGCCGGGTCTAGCACAGATACGCAGTATTTT. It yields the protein CASAGSSTDTQYF.

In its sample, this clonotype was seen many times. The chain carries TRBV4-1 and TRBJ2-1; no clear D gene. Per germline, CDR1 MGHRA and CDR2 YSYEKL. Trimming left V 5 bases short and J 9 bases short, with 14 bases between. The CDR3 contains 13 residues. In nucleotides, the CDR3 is TGCGCCAGCAGCGAAAGTAACATCTTTGAGCAGTTCTTC. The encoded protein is CASSESNIFEQFF.

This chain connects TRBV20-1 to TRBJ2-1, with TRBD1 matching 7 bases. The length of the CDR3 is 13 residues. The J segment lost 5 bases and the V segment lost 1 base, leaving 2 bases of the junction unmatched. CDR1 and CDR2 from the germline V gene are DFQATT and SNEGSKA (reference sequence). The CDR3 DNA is TGCAGTGCTAGAGTTGGGACAGACAATGAGCAGTTCTTC. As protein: CSARVGTDNEQFF.

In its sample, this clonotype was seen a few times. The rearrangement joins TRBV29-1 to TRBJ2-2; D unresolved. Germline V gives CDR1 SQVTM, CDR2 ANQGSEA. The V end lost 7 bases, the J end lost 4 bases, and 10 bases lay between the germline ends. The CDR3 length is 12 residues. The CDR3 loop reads CSGAWSTGELFF. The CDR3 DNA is TGCAGCGGCGCTTGGAGCACCGGGGAGCTGTTTTTT.

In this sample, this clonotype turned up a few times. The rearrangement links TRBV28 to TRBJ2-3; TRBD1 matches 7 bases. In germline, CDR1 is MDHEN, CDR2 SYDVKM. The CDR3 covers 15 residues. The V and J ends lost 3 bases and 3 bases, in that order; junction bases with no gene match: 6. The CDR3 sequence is CASSLTGFLTDTQYF. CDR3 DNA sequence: TGTGCCAGCAGTTTGACAGGGTTTCTGACAGATACGCAGTATTTT.

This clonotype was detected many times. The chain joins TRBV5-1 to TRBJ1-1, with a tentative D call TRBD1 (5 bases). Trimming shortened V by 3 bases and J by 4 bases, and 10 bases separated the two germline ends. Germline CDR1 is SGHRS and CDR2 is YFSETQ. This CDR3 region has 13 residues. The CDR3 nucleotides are TGCGCCAGCAGCTATGGGGGAGGCACTGAAGCTTTCTTT. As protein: CASSYGGGTEAFF. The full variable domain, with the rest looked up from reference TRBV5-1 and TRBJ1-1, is KAGVTQTPRYLIKTRGQQVTLSCSPISGHRSVSWYQQTPGQGLQFLFEYFSETQRNKGNFPGRFSGRQFSNSRSEMNVSTLELGDSALYLCASSYGGGTEAFFGQGTRLTVV.

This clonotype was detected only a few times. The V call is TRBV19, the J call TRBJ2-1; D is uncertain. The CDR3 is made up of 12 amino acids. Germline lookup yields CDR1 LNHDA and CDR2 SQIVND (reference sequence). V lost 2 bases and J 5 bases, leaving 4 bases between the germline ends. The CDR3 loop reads CASSISDNEQFF. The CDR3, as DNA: TGTGCCAGTAGTATATCGGACAATGAGCAGTTCTTC.

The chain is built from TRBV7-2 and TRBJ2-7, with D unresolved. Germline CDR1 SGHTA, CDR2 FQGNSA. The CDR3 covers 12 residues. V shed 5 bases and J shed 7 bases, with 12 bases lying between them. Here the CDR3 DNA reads TGTGCCAGCAGCCATTATAGCCCGGAGCAGTACTTC. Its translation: CASSHYSPEQYF.

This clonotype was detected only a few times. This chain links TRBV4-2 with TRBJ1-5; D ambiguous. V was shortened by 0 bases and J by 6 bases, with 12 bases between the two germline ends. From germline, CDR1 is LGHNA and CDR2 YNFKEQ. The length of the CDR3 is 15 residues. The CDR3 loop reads CASSQDRDFPQPQHF. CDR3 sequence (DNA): TGTGCCAGCAGCCAAGATCGGGATTTTCCTCAGCCCCAGCATTTT.

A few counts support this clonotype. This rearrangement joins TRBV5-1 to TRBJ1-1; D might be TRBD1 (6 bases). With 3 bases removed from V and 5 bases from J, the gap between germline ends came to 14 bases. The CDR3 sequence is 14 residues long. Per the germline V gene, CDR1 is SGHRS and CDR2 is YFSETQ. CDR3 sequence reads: CASSWGHGATEAFF. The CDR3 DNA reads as TGCGCCAGCAGCTGGGGACATGGGGCGACTGAAGCTTTCTTT.

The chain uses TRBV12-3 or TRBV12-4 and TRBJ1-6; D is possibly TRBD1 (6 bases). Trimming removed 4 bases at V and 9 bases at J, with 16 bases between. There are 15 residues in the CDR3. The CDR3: CASSSRGGRGSPLHF. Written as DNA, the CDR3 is TGTGCCAGCAGTTCACGGGGGGGGCGAGGTTCACCCCTCCACTTT.

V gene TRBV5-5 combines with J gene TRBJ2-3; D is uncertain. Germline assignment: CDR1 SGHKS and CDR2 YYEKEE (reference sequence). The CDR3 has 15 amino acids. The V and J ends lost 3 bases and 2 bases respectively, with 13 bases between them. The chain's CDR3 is CASSSRGRFTDTQYF. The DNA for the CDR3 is TGTGCCAGCAGCTCCCGCGGCAGGTTCACAGATACGCAGTATTTT. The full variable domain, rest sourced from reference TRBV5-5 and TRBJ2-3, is DAGVTQSPTHLIKTRGQQVTLRCSPISGHKSVSWYQQVLGQGPQFIFQYYEKEERGRGNFPDRFSARQFPNYSSELNVNALLLGDSALYLCASSSRGRFTDTQYFGPGTRLTVL.

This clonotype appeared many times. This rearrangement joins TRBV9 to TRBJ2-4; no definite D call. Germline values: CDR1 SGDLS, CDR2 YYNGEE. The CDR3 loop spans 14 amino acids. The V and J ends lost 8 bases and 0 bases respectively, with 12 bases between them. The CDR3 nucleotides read TGTGCCAGTGGGCCTTTCCTAGCCAAAAACATTCAGTACTTC. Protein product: CASGPFLAKNIQYF.

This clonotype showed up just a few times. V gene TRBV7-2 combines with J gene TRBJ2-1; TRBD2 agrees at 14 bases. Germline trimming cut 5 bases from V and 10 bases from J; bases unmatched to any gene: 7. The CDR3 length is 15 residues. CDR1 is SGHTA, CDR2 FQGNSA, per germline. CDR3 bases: TGTGCCAGCAGCCAGACTAGCGGGGGGGCATACGAGCAGTTCTTC. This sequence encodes CASSQTSGGAYEQFF.

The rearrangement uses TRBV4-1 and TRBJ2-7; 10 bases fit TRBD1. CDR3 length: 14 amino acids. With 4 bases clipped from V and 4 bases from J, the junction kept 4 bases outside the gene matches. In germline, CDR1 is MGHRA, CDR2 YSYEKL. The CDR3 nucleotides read TGCGCCAGCAGCCCCGGGACAGGGGATTACGAGCAGTACGTC. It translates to CASSPGTGDYEQYV.

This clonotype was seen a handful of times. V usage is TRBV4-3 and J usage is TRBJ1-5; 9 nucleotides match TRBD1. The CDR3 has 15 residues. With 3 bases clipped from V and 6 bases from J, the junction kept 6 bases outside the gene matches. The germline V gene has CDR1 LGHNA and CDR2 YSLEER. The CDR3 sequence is CASSQEDRGSQPQHF. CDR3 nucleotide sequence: TGCGCCAGCAGCCAGGAGGACAGGGGCAGTCAGCCCCAGCATTTT.